Listed below are T cell receptor beta chains from one sample, sequenced in a study of T cells after yellow fever vaccination. TCRdb used MiXCR to reprocess the 5' RACE reads, holding one entry per CDR3 protein. The data hold 100,000 to 150,000 distinct CDR3 sequences, with 7.4% observed a single time. The source material was CD4+ T cells sorted from PBMCs, sampled around 10 days after the first yellow fever vaccination. Every receptor here comes from a man between 18 and 29 years old who received the YFV17D yellow fever vaccine. The CDR3 runs from the conserved cysteine through the conserved F or W. The D gene is left open where the match is weak. Size tells how often a clone was seen (once, few, many) or the class of an expanded clone, and some rows leave it out.

length: 15; V: TRBV24-1; D: TRBD1; J: TRBJ1-2; size: many; DNA: TGTGCCACCAGTGATGGCCGCAGGGGGGAAATCGGCTACACCTTC; CDR3: CATSDGRRGEIGYTF
length: 14; V: TRBV6-5; D: TRBD1; J: TRBJ1-2; size: many; DNA: TGTGCCAGCAGTTATTTAACAGGGGGCTATGGCTACACCTTC; CDR3: CASSYLTGGYGYTF
length: 15; V: TRBV5-4; D: TRBD1; J: TRBJ1-2; size: -; DNA: TGTGCCAGCAGCTTGGGGGACAGGGAACGGTATGGCTACACCTTC; CDR3: CASSLGDRERYGYTF
length: 12; V: TRBV7-2; D: -; J: TRBJ2-1; size: many; DNA: TGTGCCAGCAGCTCCGTAGGAGTAGAGCAGTTCTTC; CDR3: CASSSVGVEQFF
length: 15; V: TRBV19; D: -; J: TRBJ1-1; size: few; DNA: TGTGCCAGATGGCCTAGGAAAGGGATTTGCACTGAAGCTTTCTTT; CDR3: CARWPRKGICTEAFF
length: 18; V: TRBV6-5; D: -; J: TRBJ1-1; size: many; DNA: TGTGCCAGCAGTTACGGTAGTACAGGAGGTGGGGGTCGGACTGAAGCTTTCTTT; CDR3: CASSYGSTGGGGRTEAFF
length: 19; V: TRBV4-3; D: -; J: TRBJ2-1; size: many; DNA: TGCGCCAGCAGCCAAGAGGTACCTCGAATTAGGGCTTCTGGGGGTGAGCAGTTCTTC; CDR3: CASSQEVPRIRASGGEQFF
length: 14; V: TRBV20-1; D: TRBD1; J: TRBJ1-2; size: many; DNA: TGCAGTGTACCGGGACAGGCCCTAAACTATGGCTACACCTTC; CDR3: CSVPGQALNYGYTF
length: 15; V: TRBV10-3; D: TRBD1; J: TRBJ1-2; size: many; DNA: TGTGCCATCAGTGAGACACGACAGGGTAACTATGGCTACACCTTC; CDR3: CAISETRQGNYGYTF
length: 16; V: TRBV5-1; D: -; J: TRBJ1-6; size: many; DNA: TGCGCCAGCAGCTTGGGGGAGTCGGTAAGGAATTCACCCCTCCACTTT; CDR3: CASSLGESVRNSPLHF
length: 15; V: TRBV7-2; D: -; J: TRBJ1-5; size: many; DNA: TGTGCCAGCAGCTTAGTTTGGGGAGGGGGGCAGCCCCAGCATTTT; CDR3: CASSLVWGGGQPQHF
length: 15; V: TRBV7-9; D: -; J: TRBJ1-4; size: many; DNA: TGTGCCAGCAGCTTCACGGGGATTTCTAATGAAAAACTGTTTTTT; CDR3: CASSFTGISNEKLFF
length: 14; V: TRBV18; D: TRBD1; J: TRBJ2-5; size: many; DNA: TGTGCCAGCAAGACTTCAGGGGGCAGGGAGACCCAGTACTTC; CDR3: CASKTSGGRETQYF
length: 14; V: TRBV19; D: TRBD1; J: TRBJ2-5; size: many; DNA: TGTGCCAGTAGTTTGGCAGGGGGCCCAGAGACCCAGTACTTC; CDR3: CASSLAGGPETQYF
length: 17; V: TRBV5-1; D: -; J: TRBJ1-2; size: -; DNA: TGCGCCAGCAGCTTCATCCAAACAGGCGACGGAGGCTATGGCTACACCTTC; CDR3: CASSFIQTGDGGYGYTF
length: 14; V: TRBV20-1; D: -; J: TRBJ1-2; size: -; DNA: TGCAGTGCTAGTGCAGGGGTACTTAACTATGGCTACACCTTC; CDR3: CSASAGVLNYGYTF
length: 14; V: TRBV11-2; D: -; J: TRBJ2-6; size: many; DNA: TGTGCCAGCAGCGTATATTCTGGGGCCAACGTCCTGACTTTC; CDR3: CASSVYSGANVLTF
length: 15; V: TRBV4-2; D: -; J: TRBJ1-1; size: many; DNA: TGTGCCAGCAGCAAAATTACAGGGACCGGCACTGAAGCTTTCTTT; CDR3: CASSKITGTGTEAFF
length: 18; V: TRBV11-1; D: TRBD1; J: TRBJ2-1; size: many; DNA: TGTGCCAGCAGCTCGGACGACTGGGACAGGGGGCCCTACAATGAGCAGTTCTTC; CDR3: CASSSDDWDRGPYNEQFF
length: 13; V: TRBV2; D: -; J: TRBJ2-1; size: many; DNA: TGTGCCAGCAGTCCTCCAGACTTGCATGAGCAGTTCTTC; CDR3: CASSPPDLHEQFF
length: 15; V: TRBV5-1; D: -; J: TRBJ2-5; size: medium-sized; DNA: TGCGCCAGCAGCGCAGGGTGGGGTAATCAGGAGACCCAGTACTTC; CDR3: CASSAGWGNQETQYF
length: 16; V: TRBV9; D: -; J: TRBJ2-3; size: many; DNA: TGTGCCAGCAGCGTAGGTGGAGGGGGCAGGATAGATACGCAGTATTTT; CDR3: CASSVGGGGRIDTQYF
length: 15; V: TRBV30; D: -; J: TRBJ2-2; size: many; DNA: TGTGCCTGGAGTGTCCTCCGTACGAACACCGGGGAGCTGTTTTTT; CDR3: CAWSVLRTNTGELFF
length: 14; V: TRBV6-2/TRBV6-3; D: TRBD1; J: TRBJ1-5; size: many; DNA: TGTGCCAGCACCAGGGGGCAGATAAATCAGCCCCAGCATTTT; CDR3: CASTRGQINQPQHF
length: 11; V: TRBV20-1; D: -; J: TRBJ1-4; size: many; DNA: TGCAGTGCTAGGGAGAATGAAAAACTGTTTTTT; CDR3: CSARENEKLFF
length: 14; V: TRBV7-2; D: -; J: TRBJ2-2; size: many; DNA: TGTGCCAGCAGCTTGCACTCTGGGACCGGGGAGCTGTTTTTT; CDR3: CASSLHSGTGELFF
length: 13; V: TRBV9; D: -; J: TRBJ1-2; size: few; DNA: TGTGCCAGCAGCGTAGTCGGGACGTTTGGCTACACCTTC; CDR3: CASSVVGTFGYTF
length: 15; V: TRBV5-4; D: -; J: TRBJ2-3; size: few; DNA: TGTGCCAGCAGCCCCTCATGGGGGAGCACAGATACGCAGTATTTT; CDR3: CASSPSWGSTDTQYF
length: 15; V: TRBV3-1; D: -; J: TRBJ2-3; size: -; DNA: TGTGCCACCTGCCTGGGGCCCCTGAACACAGATACGCAGTATTTT; CDR3: CATCLGPLNTDTQYF
length: 14; V: TRBV5-4; D: -; J: TRBJ2-7; size: -; DNA: TGTGCCAGCAGCGCCTCAGGGGGGGCCTACGAGCAGTACTTC; CDR3: CASSASGGAYEQYF
length: 14; V: TRBV15; D: -; J: TRBJ2-7; size: few; DNA: TGTGCCACCAAATTTGGGAGCGGACTCTACGAGCAGTACTTC; CDR3: CATKFGSGLYEQYF
length: 14; V: TRBV20-1; D: -; J: TRBJ1-1; size: many; DNA: TGCAGTGCTAGAGTCTCCATGGGGAGCACTGAAGCTTTCTTT; CDR3: CSARVSMGSTEAFF
length: 13; V: TRBV19; D: -; J: TRBJ2-3; size: many; DNA: TGTGCCAGTAGTATTTTGATCACAGATACGCAGTATTTT; CDR3: CASSILITDTQYF
length: 15; V: TRBV18; D: TRBD1; J: TRBJ1-2; size: -; DNA: TGTGCCAGCTCACCACCGGTGGTCCAGGGGGCTGGCTACACCTTC; CDR3: CASSPPVVQGAGYTF
length: 15; V: TRBV2; D: -; J: TRBJ1-5; size: -; DNA: TGTGCCAGCAGTAAAATCCGGGACAGCAATCAGCCCCAGCATTTT; CDR3: CASSKIRDSNQPQHF
length: 12; V: TRBV7-9; D: -; J: TRBJ2-1; size: many; DNA: TGTGCCAGCAGCCTCGACGGCAATGAGCAGTTCTTC; CDR3: CASSLDGNEQFF